The 18 T cell receptor beta chains reported below all come from one sample, sequenced in a study of blood T cells in healthy people across ages. A second PCR of 7 to 11 cycles used a sample-barcoded 5' primer and a J-beta primer mix. TCRdb reanalysed the 5' RACE reads using MiXCR and keeps one entry per CDR3 protein. The sample has about 730,000 distinct CDR3 sequences, roughly two fifths seen once. The sequenced sample consisted of blood. The receptors stem from a woman aged 55-70 years in good health.

V is TRBV20-1 and J is TRBJ2-5; D gene unclear. Judging by the DNA end, TRBJ2-7 fits better; the J call may be wrong. CDR3 length equals 16 residues. Germline V gene sequence: CDR1 DFQATT, CDR2 SNEGSKA (reference sequence). CDR3 DNA sequence: TGCAGTGGTTTTGCCTTGTCGGCTAACACGCTCAACGAGCAGTACTTC. Translating it yields CSGFALSANTLNEQYF.

The chain recombines TRBV5-1 with TRBJ1-2, with unresolved D. Trimming pared 6 bases from V and 6 bases from J, leaving 21 bases between. The CDR3 extends over 15 amino acids. Germline CDR1 reads SGHRS; CDR2 reads YFSETQ. The CDR3 bases are TGCGCCAGCAACCTCGATGCTTGGGTCGGCGATGGCTACACCTTC. It encodes CASNLDAWVGDGYTF.

This sequence joins TRBV4-3 and TRBJ2-7; D unresolved. The end of the DNA fits TRBJ2-5 better, so the J call may be wrong. Germline CDR1 is LGHNA and CDR2 is YSLEER. This CDR3 comprises 14 residues. This CDR3 is CASSQDKVGRTQYF. CDR3 nucleotides: TGCGCCAGCAGCCAAGATAAGGTCGGAAGGACCCAGTACTTC.

This CDR3 is CASTPTSGSHEQFF. The CDR3 DNA sequence: TGTGCCAGCACACCGACTAGCGGGAGCCATGAGCAGTTCTTC. This chain joins TRBV5-5 and TRBJ2-1; 12 nucleotides align to TRBD2. Germline loops: CDR1 SGHKS, CDR2 YYEKEE (reference sequence). The CDR3 has 14 residues. The J segment lost 8 bases and the V segment lost 6 bases, leaving 6 bases of the junction unmatched.

At least ten counts were recorded for this clonotype. This rearrangement joins TRBV13 to TRBJ2-3; 9 bases are shared with TRBD2. Per germline, CDR1 PRHDT and CDR2 FYEKMQ (reference sequence). With V trimmed by 5 bases and J by 0 bases, 3 bases remained unmatched. The CDR3 is 15 amino acids. The CDR3 is CASSQTSGSTDTQYF. Here the CDR3 DNA reads TGTGCCAGCAGCCAAACTAGCGGGAGCACAGATACGCAGTATTTT.

This clonotype was counted between two and nine times. This may be a read error, as it is one base from a much larger clone. The CDR3 DNA reads TGTGCCAGCAGACGGACTAGCGGGAGGTACGAGCAGTACTTC. Translation: CASRRTSGRYEQYF. The gene calls are TRBV6-5 and TRBJ2-7, with TRBD2 identical over 14 bases. The CDR3 sequence is 14 residues long. The germline V gene has CDR1 MNHEY and CDR2 SVGAGI. V trimming: 6 bases; J trimming: 4 bases; junction bases outside the gene matches: 2.

V gene TRBV3-1 combines with J gene TRBJ1-4; D call uncertain. This CDR3 is 12 amino acids long. Per the germline V gene, CDR1 is LGHDT and CDR2 is YNNKEL (reference sequence). Trimming removed 2 bases at V and 8 bases at J, with 6 bases between. The CDR3 DNA reads TGTGCCAGCAGCCAAAGTGGAGAAAAACTGTTTTTT. It translates to CASSQSGEKLFF. The complete variable domain, with remaining parts taken from reference TRBV3-1 and TRBJ1-4, reads DTAVSQTPKYLVTQMGNDKSIKCEQNLGHDTMYWYKQDSKKFLKIMFSYNNKELIINETVPNRFSPKSPDKAHLNLHINSLELGDSAVYFCASSQSGEKLFFGSGTQLSVL.

This clonotype occurred a few times. The V and J genes are TRBV20-1 and TRBJ1-5, with D possibly TRBD1 on 5 matching bases. This CDR3 region has 12 residues. The V and J ends lost 1 base and 5 bases respectively, with 6 bases between them. In germline, CDR1 is DFQATT, CDR2 SNEGSKA (reference sequence). The CDR3 coding sequence is TGCAGTGCTAGAGGAGGGGATCAGCCCCAGCATTTT. Protein: CSARGGDQPQHF.

J is TRBJ2-1 and V is TRBV20-1; tentative D call: TRBD1 (5 bases). In germline, CDR1 is DFQATT, CDR2 SNEGSKA (reference sequence). Trimming shortened V by 3 bases and J by 4 bases, and 13 bases separated the two germline ends. The CDR3 sequence is 14 residues long. DNA of the CDR3: TGCAGTGCTAGTAAGGGGCAGCCATACAATGAGCAGTTCTTC. Its translation is CSASKGQPYNEQFF.

The rearrangement uses TRBV12-3 or TRBV12-4 and TRBJ2-7, with D possibly TRBD2 on 5 matching bases. Deletions cut 0 bases from V and 9 bases from J, with 21 bases between. CDR3 length: 16 residues. The CDR3 DNA follows: TGTGCCAGCAGTTTAGCCCTTCCGGACTTCCAGCTGCGGCAGTACTTC. Its protein is CASSLALPDFQLRQYF.

This clonotype was counted between two and nine times. The chain links TRBV3-1 to TRBJ2-7; TRBD2 matches 8 bases. CDR3 size: 14 residues. Germline lookup yields CDR1 LGHDT and CDR2 YNNKEL (reference sequence). J was trimmed by 7 bases and V by 6 bases; bases with no gene match: 11. The DNA for the CDR3 is TGTGCCAGCAGTCCCGCGGGGGGCTACAATGAGCAGTACTTC. Translating it yields CASSPAGGYNEQYF.

The V and J genes are TRBV5-1 and TRBJ2-1; possible D gene TRBD2, 6 bases. Germline loops: CDR1 SGHRS, CDR2 YFSETQ. V lost 1 base, J lost 10 bases, and 15 bases lay in between. This CDR3 region has 14 residues. This chain's CDR3 is CASSLQRAQKEQFF. The CDR3 DNA follows: TGCGCCAGCAGCTTGCAGCGGGCCCAGAAGGAGCAGTTCTTC.

This clonotype was counted a few times. For the CDR3, the DNA is TGTGCCAGCAGCTTAGATGCGGGAGGGACGAGGTACGAGCAGTACTTC. Translated, it gives CASSLDAGGTRYEQYF. The V and J genes are TRBV7-2 and TRBJ2-7, with 9 bases that match TRBD2. This CDR3 contains 16 residues. J was trimmed by 4 bases and V by 1 base; bases with no gene match: 8. Germline V gene data show CDR1 as SGHTA and CDR2 as FQGNSA.

In its sample, this clonotype was seen many times. The V call is TRBV21-1, the J call TRBJ2-7; TRBD1 was called by the table and not checked on the DNA. TRBV21-1 is termed a pseudogene. The CDR3 length is 22 residues. The CDR3 loop is CASSKVVPLGDLSDPSNYEQYF. The CDR3 coding sequence is TGTGCCAGCAGCAAAGTAGTTCCCCTTGGGGATCTCTCCGACCCTTCCAACTACGAGCAGTACTTC.

The genes are TRBV9 and TRBJ2-5, with 8 bases matching TRBD2. Germline assignment: CDR1 SGDLS and CDR2 YYNGEE. This CDR3 is built from 15 residues. Unmatched junction bases numbered 7, after V lost 3 bases and J lost 3 bases. The chain's CDR3 is CASSGSVLAEETQYF. The CDR3 bases are TGTGCCAGCAGCGGATCGGTACTAGCGGAAGAGACCCAGTACTTC. Full variable domain (outside the CDR3, taken from reference TRBV9 and TRBJ2-5): DSGVTQTPKHLITATGQRVTLRCSPRSGDLSVYWYQQSLDQGLQFLIQYYNGEERAKGNILERFSAQQFPDLHSELNLSSLELGDSALYFCASSGSVLAEETQYFGPGTRLLVL.

This clonotype occurred a few times. J is TRBJ1-1 and V is TRBV15, with 8 bases aligning to TRBD1. Germline V lookup: CDR1 LNHNV, CDR2 YYDKDF (reference sequence). V was pared by 9 bases and J by 4 bases, with 7 bases of the junction left unmatched. The CDR3 length is 13 residues. CDR3 sequence: CATSTGGVTEAFF. CDR3 bases: TGTGCCACTAGTACAGGGGGAGTCACTGAAGCTTTCTTT. Drawing the rest from reference TRBV15 and TRBJ1-1, the complete variable domain is DAMVIQNPRYQVTQFGKPVTLSCSQTLNHNVMYWYQQKSSQAPKLLFHYYDKDFNNEADTPDNFQSRRPNTSFCFLDIRSPGLGDTAMYLCATSTGGVTEAFFGQGTRLTVV.

This clonotype was seen many times. The chain employs TRBV6-2 or TRBV6-3 and TRBJ2-1; D gene unclear. This CDR3 region has 12 residues. Germline assignment: CDR1 MNHEY and CDR2 SVGEGT. V was trimmed by 6 bases and J by 6 bases, leaving 9 bases between them. The CDR3 nucleotides are TGTGCCAGCAGCCGGACCGTCAATGAGCAGTTCTTC. Its translation is CASSRTVNEQFF.

V usage is TRBV7-6 and J usage is TRBJ1-5, with D uncertain. Germline V gene lookup returns CDR1 SGHVS and CDR2 FNYEAQ. The V gene lost 1 base and the J gene lost 1 base, with 8 bases spanning the gap. The CDR3 sequence is 15 residues long. CDR3 nucleotides: TGTGCCAGCAGCTTAGGTATCGAGAGCAATCAGCCCCAGCATTTT. Translation gives CASSLGIESNQPQHF.